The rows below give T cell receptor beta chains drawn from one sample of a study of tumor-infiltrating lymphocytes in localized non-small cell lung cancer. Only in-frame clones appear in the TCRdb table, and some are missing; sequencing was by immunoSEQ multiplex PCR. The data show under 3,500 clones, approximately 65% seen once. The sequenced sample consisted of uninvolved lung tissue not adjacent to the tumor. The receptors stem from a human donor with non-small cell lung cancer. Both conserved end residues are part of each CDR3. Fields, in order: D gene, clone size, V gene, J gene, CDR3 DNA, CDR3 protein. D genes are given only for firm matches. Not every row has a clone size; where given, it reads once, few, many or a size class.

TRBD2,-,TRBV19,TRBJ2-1,TGTGCCAGTATGGTACGGGGGGGACGAGAGCAGTTCTTC,CASMVRGGREQFF
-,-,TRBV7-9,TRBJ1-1,TGTGCCAGCAGCTTACAGGGTGGTACTGAAGCTTTCTTT,CASSLQGGTEAFF
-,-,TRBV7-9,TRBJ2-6,TGTGCCAGCAGCTTAGGACCGACCTCTGGGGCCAACGTCCTGACTTTC,CASSLGPTSGANVLTF
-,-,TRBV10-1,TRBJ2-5,TGTGCCATCACTAATGGGGAGACCCAGTACTTC,CAITNGETQYF
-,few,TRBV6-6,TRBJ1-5,TGTGCCAGCAGACCCTCACTCAATCAGCCCCAGCATTTT,CASRPSLNQPQHF
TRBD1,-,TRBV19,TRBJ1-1,TGTGCCAGTAGTCGGCAGGGGGTTTTTGAAGCTTTCTTT,CASSRQGVFEAFF
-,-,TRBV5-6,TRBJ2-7,TGTGCCAGCAGCTCCGTCAGGGAAAGGGGCAACTACGAGCAGTACTTC,CASSSVRERGNYEQYF
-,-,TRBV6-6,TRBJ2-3,TGTGCCAGCATCGAGTCACCGGGCACAGATACGCAGTATTTT,CASIESPGTDTQYF
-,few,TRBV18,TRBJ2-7,TGTGCCAGCTCACCCCTGCCAGGGAGCACCGAGCAGTACTTC,CASSPLPGSTEQYF
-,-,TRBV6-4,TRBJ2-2,TGTGCCAGCAGTGTTGAATCGAACACCGGGGAGCTGTTTTTT,CASSVESNTGELFF
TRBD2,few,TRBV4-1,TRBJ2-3,TGCGCCAGCAGCCGGACTAGCGGAACTAGCACAGATACGCAGTATTTT,CASSRTSGTSTDTQYF
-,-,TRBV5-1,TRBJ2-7,TGCGCCAGCAGCACCGGCACTCCCTACGAGCAGTACTTC,CASSTGTPYEQYF
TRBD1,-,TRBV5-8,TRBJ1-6,TGTGCCAGCAGGGTCCGGGGGGACAGTTCACCCCTCCACTTT,CASRVRGDSSPLHF
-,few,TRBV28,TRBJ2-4,TGTGCCAGCAGTTTGAAGATCGGCGGGCTAGCCAAAAACATTCAGTACTTC,CASSLKIGGLAKNIQYF
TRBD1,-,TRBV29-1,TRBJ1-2,TGCAGCGGAAGACAGGGGGCGGGCTATGGCTACACCTTC,CSGRQGAGYGYTF
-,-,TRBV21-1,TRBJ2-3,TGTGCCAGCAGCCCCGCTCGGACGGGGGAGTACACAGATACGCAGTATTTT,CASSPARTGEYTDTQYF
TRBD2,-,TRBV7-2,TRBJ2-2,TGTGCCAGCAGCTTGAGCGGGGGGGCCGCGAACACCGGGGAGCTGTTTTTT,CASSLSGGAANTGELFF
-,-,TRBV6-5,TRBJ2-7,TGTGCCAGCAGTCCCCCTGGACGTGGGTCCTACGAGCAGTACTTC,CASSPPGRGSYEQYF
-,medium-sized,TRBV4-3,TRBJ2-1,TGCGCCAGCAGCCAAGATCTTGGCAGGGAGCAGTTCTTC,CASSQDLGREQFF
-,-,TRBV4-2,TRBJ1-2,TGTGCCAGCAGCCAAGGGGGAAGTTATGGCTACACCTTC,CASSQGGSYGYTF
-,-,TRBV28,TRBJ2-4,TGTGCCAGCAGTTTAGAAGGTCTAGCAGCCAAAAACATTCAGTACTTC,CASSLEGLAAKNIQYF
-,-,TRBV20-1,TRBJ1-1,TGCAGTGCTAGAAAGCCCGAGGAGGCTTTCTTT,CSARKPEEAFF
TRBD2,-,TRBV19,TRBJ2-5,TGTGCCAGCACGACTAGCGGGAGTTCAGGGGAGACCCAGTACTTC,CASTTSGSSGETQYF
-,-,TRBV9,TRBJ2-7,TGTGCCAGCAGCGCCGGGGGTGGGACTTACGAGCAGTACTTC,CASSAGGGTYEQYF
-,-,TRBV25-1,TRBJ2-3,TGTGCCAGCAGTGGAGGAGCCGGTCGTGGTAGCACAGATACGCAGTATTTT,CASSGGAGRGSTDTQYF
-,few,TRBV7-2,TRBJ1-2,TGTGCCAGCAGCTTCCCCGGGGGCGTTAACTATGGCTACACCTTC,CASSFPGGVNYGYTF
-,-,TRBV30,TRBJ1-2,TGTGCCTGGAGTGAACGGCAGCCCCCCTATGGCTACACCTTC,CAWSERQPPYGYTF
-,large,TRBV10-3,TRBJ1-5,TGTGCCATCAGTGACAGGGATAATCAGCCCCAGCATTTT,CAISDRDNQPQHF
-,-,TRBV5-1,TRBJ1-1,TGCGCCAGCAGCTTGGCCGGCGGGGCTAGGACTGAAGCTTTCTTT,CASSLAGGARTEAFF
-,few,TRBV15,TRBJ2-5,TGTGCCACCAGCAGAGTCCAAGAGACCCAGTACTTC,CATSRVQETQYF
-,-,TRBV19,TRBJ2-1,TGTGCCAGTAGTTGGAGGGATTACAATGAGCAGTTCTTC,CASSWRDYNEQFF
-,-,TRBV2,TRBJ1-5,TGTGCCAGCAGACAGGGAAGGGACAATCAGCCCCAGCATTTT,CASRQGRDNQPQHF
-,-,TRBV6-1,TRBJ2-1,TGTGCCAGCAGTGAGACTAGAGGGACGAGCTCCTACAATGAGCAGTTCTTC,CASSETRGTSSYNEQFF
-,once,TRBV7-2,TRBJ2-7,TGTGCCAGCAGCTTAGAGGCAGGGGACTCCTACGAGCAGTACTTC,CASSLEAGDSYEQYF
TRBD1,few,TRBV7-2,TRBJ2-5,TGTGCCAGCAGCACCGGACAGGGAGCGAAGACCCAGTACTTC,CASSTGQGAKTQYF
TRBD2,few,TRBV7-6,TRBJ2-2,TGTGCCAGCAGCTTAGTTCTAGCGGGGGGGACGAACACCGGGGAGCTGTTTTTT,CASSLVLAGGTNTGELFF
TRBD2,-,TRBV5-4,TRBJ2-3,TGTGCCAGCAGCAGGGAGGGGCGGGCGCCTAGCACAGATACGCAGTATTTT,CASSREGRAPSTDTQYF
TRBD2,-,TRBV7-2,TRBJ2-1,TGTGCCAGCAGCACCGGGACTAGGGCCTTCAATGAGCAGTTCTTC,CASSTGTRAFNEQFF
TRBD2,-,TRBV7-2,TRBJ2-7,TGTGCCAGCAGCTTTGCGGGGGTCGACGAGCAGTACTTC,CASSFAGVDEQYF
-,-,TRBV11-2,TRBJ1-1,TGTGCCAGCAGCCGCCAGACAGGCCGAGGGAGTACTGAAGCTTTCTTT,CASSRQTGRGSTEAFF
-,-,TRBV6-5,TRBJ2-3,TGTGCCAGCAGATCCCCGCGAGGGCAGTATTTT,CASRSPRGQYF
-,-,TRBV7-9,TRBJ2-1,TGTGCCAGCAGCCACGACCGGGCGGGCAGCTTCTACAATGAGCAGTTCTTC,CASSHDRAGSFYNEQFF
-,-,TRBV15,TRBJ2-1,TGTGCCACCAGGAGGGGGGGCTCCTACAATGAGCAGTTCTTC,CATRRGGSYNEQFF
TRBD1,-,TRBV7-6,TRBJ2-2,TGTGCCAGCAGTTCCGGGACAGGGCCCGGGGAGCTGTTTTTT,CASSSGTGPGELFF